Sequencing of this T cell receptor (beta chain) was carried out in a study of response to subunit inactivated influenza vaccine. General study results and limits: T cells newly recruited by each seasonal influenza vaccination are few, the authors suggested.

As for this clonotype: The antigen is not known.

Looked up from germline, CDR1 is SQVTM and CDR2 is ANQGSEA. Trimming removed 2 bases from V and 3 bases from J; junction bases left unmatched: 3. The CDR3 sequence is 13 residues long. TCRdb analysed the RT-PCR reads with MiXCR anew, one entry per CDR3 protein. The table shows about 540,000 distinct CDR3 sequences, with under 25% occurring only once. Another study also made use of these data, one on T cells expressing NK-cell markers. That work states: Making the TCR beta cDNA relied on 5'RACE template switching with UMIs. According to the study, TCR beta repertoires originated from sorted CD3+CD56+NKG2C+, CD3+CD56+NKG2C- and CD3+CD56-NKG2C+ T cells. Only alpha-beta TCR T cells were sorted in several experiments, using an anti-gamma-delta TCR antibody. For several donors, the dominant NKG2C+ clonotypes made up roughly 1.0-7.5% of their CD8+ T cells.

The TCR sequence derives from a man aged 50-60 years who received an inactivated influenza vaccine. This specimen was CD4+ T cells sorted from PBMCs, taken roughly 13 days after vaccination. The V gene is TRBV29-1, the J gene TRBJ2-5, with TRBD2 matching 7 bases. The DNA for the CDR3 is TGCAGCGTTGAATGGGGGACTAAAGAGACCCAGTACTTC. The encoded protein is CSVEWGTKETQYF.